These 11 T cell receptor beta chains came from one sample sequenced in a study of human T cells and chemical hapten exposure (dated by TCRdb to the early 2020s). Receptor libraries were prepared by RACE. This sample was sequenced with a NextSeq 500. TCRdb took the public reads, trimmed them with fastp at Q25, ran MiXCR for clone calling and kept in-frame beta chains. All rows with the same CDR3 protein become a single entry with the most common DNA and genes. A total of about 80,000 distinct CDR3 sequences appear in this sample, roughly a tenth of them only once. The ten biggest clones cover roughly 2.4% of the sample. The sample's time point label, decoded: patch test 2, 6 weeks after DPC sensitization. Taken with the paper, the label for treatment or condition translates to: therapeutic diphenylcyclopropenone sensitization with weekly scalp DPC. Sequences were derived from whole blood, sampled in connection with sensitization to the hapten diphenylcyclopropenone (DPC). These receptors originate from a woman in her 30s with alopecia areata. Some clones in this sample may be carry-over from other donors' samples.

This clonotype has at least ten counts. The chain is built from TRBV4-3 and TRBJ1-4, with a weak D call TRBD1 (6 bases). Trimming pared 4 bases from V and 8 bases from J, leaving 20 bases between. CDR1 LGHNA and CDR2 YSLEER come from the germline V gene. The CDR3 loop spans 16 amino acids. In DNA form, the CDR3 reads TGCGCCAGCAGCCCAAATTGGGGGGGCCAAGACGAAAAACTGTTTTTT. This codes for CASSPNWGGQDEKLFF.

The sample holds many counts of this clonotype. This sequence joins TRBV24-1 and TRBJ1-1; D call uncertain. This CDR3 contains 11 residues. In germline, CDR1 is KGHDR, CDR2 SFDVKD. Trimming left V 12 bases short and J 1 base short, with 8 bases between. In nucleotides, the CDR3 is TGTGCCGAGAAGAGGAACACTGAAGCTTTCTTT. It is translated as CAEKRNTEAFF.

This clonotype has at least ten counts. This chain joins TRBV29-1 and TRBJ1-1; no definite D call. V shed 7 bases and J shed 0 bases, with 12 bases lying between them. CDR3 length: 13 residues. The germline V gene has CDR1 SQVTM and CDR2 ANQGSEA. CDR3 residues: CSARSFMNTEAFF. The CDR3 DNA reads as TGCAGCGCCCGGAGTTTCATGAACACTGAAGCTTTCTTT.

In its sample, this clonotype was seen many times. This chain links TRBV18 with TRBJ2-5, with D possibly matching TRBD1 (5 bases). The CDR3 runs to 15 residues. Germline-derived CDR1 and CDR2 are KGHSH and LQKENI. Trimming shortened V by 0 bases and J by 2 bases, and 10 bases separated the two germline ends. The CDR3 DNA reads TGTGCCAGCTCACCACCAGCTAACAGGCAAGAGACCCAGTACTTC. Amino acid sequence: CASSPPANRQETQYF.

This chain links TRBV7-9 with TRBJ1-6; 7 bases match TRBD1. CDR1 and CDR2 from the germline V gene are SEHNR and FQNEAQ (reference sequence). Germline trimming cut 1 base from V and 9 bases from J; bases unmatched to any gene: 6. CDR3 size: 15 residues. The CDR3 reads CASSLETGSGSPLHF. CDR3 sequence (DNA): TGTGCCAGCAGCTTAGAGACAGGGAGCGGTTCACCCCTCCACTTT.

This clonotype was found a few times. V gene TRBV7-2 combines with J gene TRBJ1-5; TRBD1 might be the D (5 bases). Germline-derived CDR1 and CDR2 are SGHTA and FQGNSA. V was pared by 1 base and J by 7 bases, with 11 bases between. The length of the CDR3 is 14 residues. Written as DNA, the CDR3 is TGTGCCAGCAGCTTAGATCCAGGGAGGCAGCCCCAGCATTTT. Protein product: CASSLDPGRQPQHF.

Turning to this clonotype: A read error is possible here, since a much larger clone lies one base away. CDR3 region: CASSSTEIYTEAFF. Here the CDR3 DNA reads TGTGCCAGCAGCTCGACAGAGATTTACACTGAAGCTTTCTTT. The chain carries TRBV5-6 and TRBJ1-1; a weak D match, TRBD1 (5 bases). V lost 3 bases and J 3 bases, leaving 12 bases between the germline ends. Germline V lookup: CDR1 SGHDT, CDR2 YYEEEE. This CDR3 is 14 amino acids long.

There are many counts of this clonotype. The gene calls are TRBV18 and TRBJ1-1, with a possible D match to TRBD1 (5 bases). In germline, CDR1 is KGHSH, CDR2 LQKENI. The CDR3 is made up of 15 amino acids. Trimming took off 0 bases at V and 1 base at J, with 9 bases between the two ends. CDR3: CASSPPGAGNTEAFF. DNA for the CDR3: TGTGCCAGCTCACCACCAGGGGCCGGGAACACTGAAGCTTTCTTT.

This clonotype has at least ten counts. The CDR3 region is CASSEMVQGASGYTF. CDR3 DNA: TGTGCCAGCAGTGAAATGGTCCAGGGGGCCTCAGGCTACACCTTC. The chain employs TRBV6-1 and TRBJ1-2; 8 nucleotides match TRBD1. The germline V gene has CDR1 MNHNS and CDR2 SASEGT. V shed 2 bases and J 8 bases; nucleotides not matched to a gene: 10. This CDR3 has 15 residues.

The chain couples TRBV28 to TRBJ1-6, with 8 bases fitting TRBD1. This CDR3 has 15 residues. From germline, CDR1 is MDHEN and CDR2 SYDVKM. Trimming took 1 base from V and 10 from J; bases not matched to a gene: 6. The CDR3 loop is CASSLLQGVGSPLHF. DNA for the CDR3: TGTGCCAGCAGTTTATTACAGGGGGTAGGCTCACCCCTCCACTTT. The full variable domain, with the rest looked up from reference TRBV28 and TRBJ1-6, is DVKVTQSSRYLVKRTGEKVFLECVQDMDHENMFWYRQDPGLGLRLIYFSYDVKMKEKGDIPEGYSVSREKKERFSLILESASTNQTSMYLCASSLLQGVGSPLHFGNGTRLTVT.

This clonotype was seen many times. The chain recombines TRBV24-1 with TRBJ1-5; 11 nucleotides align to TRBD1. This CDR3 contains 17 residues. The V gene's germline CDR1 is KGHDR and CDR2 SFDVKD. The junction had 13 bases not matched to a gene; V was cut back by 2 bases and J by 11 bases. The CDR3 region is CATSDSRTGGYSGAQHF. The CDR3 DNA follows: TGTGCCACCAGTGATTCCCGGACAGGGGGCTATTCGGGGGCCCAGCATTTT.